What follows are 16 T cell receptor beta chains derived from one specimen sequenced in a study of T-cell reconstitution after alpha-beta-depleted transplantation in children. A library of TCRbeta sequences, prepared with unique molecular identifiers, was generated. A single record per CDR3 protein comes from TCRdb applying MiXCR to the PCR reads. The repertoire has roughly 100,000 distinct CDR3 sequences, 7% to 9% of them found once; the top ten carry roughly 7%. Source: PBMCs from the stem cell graft donor, taken from the stem cell graft. These TCRs come from a human donor who donated a stem cell graft to a child with congenital amegakaryocytic thrombocytopenia.

This clonotype was picked up a small number of times. The rearrangement uses TRBV11-2 and TRBJ1-2, with D unclear. The V end was cut by 4 bases, the J end by 0 bases, with 15 bases between. The CDR3 contains 16 residues. From germline, CDR1 is SGHAT and CDR2 FQNNGV. The CDR3 nucleotides are TGTGCCAGCAGCTACCCTTTTCGGGGAGCTAACTATGGCTACACCTTC. Translation: CASSYPFRGANYGYTF.

This clonotype has ten or more counts. The rearrangement uses TRBV6-1 and TRBJ1-1, with a possible D match to TRBD1 (6 bases). The ends were cut back, 6 bases at V and 2 bases at J, with 13 bases in the middle. CDR3 length equals 14 residues. From germline, CDR1 is MNHNS and CDR2 SASEGT. CDR3 nucleotide sequence: TGTGCCAGCAGAAACAGGGACGTCAACACTGAAGCTTTCTTT. Translation gives CASRNRDVNTEAFF.

This clonotype appeared many times. This chain uses TRBV12-3 or TRBV12-4 with TRBJ2-3; TRBD1 is a possible D gene (5 bases). V lost 3 bases and J 0 bases, leaving 7 bases between the germline ends. The CDR3 spans 14 residues. Written as DNA, the CDR3 is TGTGCCAGCAGTTTTCAGGGCAGCACAGATACGCAGTATTTT. Protein: CASSFQGSTDTQYF.

This clonotype was detected ten times or more. The J gene is TRBJ1-5, the V gene TRBV7-9; D not certain. This CDR3 spans 11 amino acids. Germline CDR1 and CDR2: SEHNR and FQNEAQ (reference sequence). As DNA, the CDR3 is TGTGGCACTCCCTCCCATCAGCCCCAGCATTTT. This translates into CGTPSHQPQHF. The full variable domain, its missing parts supplied by reference TRBV7-9 and TRBJ1-5, is DTGVSQNPRHKITKRGQNVTFRCDPISEHNRLYWYRQTLGQGPEFLTYFQNEAQLEKSRLLSDRFSAERPKGSFSTLEIQRTEQGDSAMYLCGTPSHQPQHFGDGTRLSIL.

This clonotype appeared many times. V gene TRBV11-2 combines with J gene TRBJ2-7; D tentatively reads TRBD1 or TRBD2 (6 bases each). Germline loops: CDR1 SGHAT, CDR2 FQNNGV. CDR3 length: 15 amino acids. Trimming took off 1 base at V and 3 bases at J, with 13 bases between the two ends. The CDR3 nucleotides are TGTGCCAGCAGCTTAGTCTATGGAGGGGGCTACGAGCAGTACTTC. As protein: CASSLVYGGGYEQYF.

The genes are TRBV18 and TRBJ2-5, with TRBD2 matching 7 bases. This CDR3 is built from 16 residues. Germline lookup yields CDR1 KGHSH and CDR2 LQKENI. The V segment lost 5 bases and the J segment 2 bases; nucleotides outside the gene matches: 11. The CDR3 region is CASSKWLAETQETQYF. In DNA form, the CDR3 reads TGTGCCAGCTCAAAATGGCTAGCGGAGACACAAGAGACCCAGTACTTC.

The V gene is TRBV12-3 or TRBV12-4, the J gene TRBJ2-5; D is possibly TRBD2 (6 bases). This CDR3 contains 14 residues. DNA for the CDR3: TGTACCATCAGTCCGGGGGACTACCAAGAGACCCAGTACTTC. Its translation: CTISPGDYQETQYF.

This clonotype was recorded many times. This CDR3 is CASSLRTAHQPQHF. In nucleotides, the CDR3 is TGTGCCAGCAGTTTGCGGACTGCTCATCAGCCCCAGCATTTT. This chain uses TRBV28 with TRBJ1-5; no firm D call. CDR1 and CDR2 (germline): MDHEN, SYDVKM. The V gene lost 3 bases and the J gene lost 5 bases, with 11 bases spanning the gap. The CDR3 consists of 14 residues.

With regard to this clonotype: A read error is possible here, since a much larger clone lies one base away. The CDR3 protein is CSALVSGANGLTF. The CDR3, as DNA: TGCAGTGCTCTGGTCTCTGGGGCCAACGGCCTGACTTTC. The chain combines TRBV20-1 with TRBJ2-6; TRBD1 might be the D (5 bases). CDR1 and CDR2 from the germline V gene are DFQATT and SNEGSKA (reference sequence). There are 13 residues in the CDR3.

This clonotype was found a few times. V usage is TRBV7-8 and J usage is TRBJ1-4; D might be TRBD1 (5 bases). The CDR3 runs to 14 residues. The V and J ends lost 4 bases and 8 bases respectively, with 14 bases between them. Germline V gives CDR1 SGHVS, CDR2 FQNEAQ. The CDR3 nucleotides read TGTGCCAGCAGCTCCACAGGAATGGGCGAAAAACTGTTTTTT. It codes for CASSSTGMGEKLFF.

Ten or more counts support this clonotype. This chain connects TRBV5-1 to TRBJ2-3, with TRBD1 matching 10 bases. Germline assignment: CDR1 SGHRS and CDR2 YFSETQ. This CDR3 region has 16 residues. V dropped 3 bases and J dropped 1; count of bases not matched to a gene: 5. The CDR3 reads CASSSYGTGGTDTQYF. CDR3 coding DNA: TGCGCCAGCAGCTCGTACGGGACAGGGGGCACAGATACGCAGTATTTT.

This clonotype occurred many times. CDR3 sequence reads: CAWSGDRRNTEAFF. The DNA for the CDR3 is TGTGCCTGGAGCGGGGACAGGAGGAACACTGAAGCTTTCTTT. The rearrangement uses TRBV30 and TRBJ1-1, with 8 bases lining up with TRBD1. The CDR3 has 14 residues. CDR1 GTSNPN and CDR2 SVGIG come from the germline V gene (reference sequence). V was clipped by 3 bases and J by 1 base; unmatched bases: 4.

This clonotype was recorded a few times. CDR3 DNA sequence: TGTGCCAGCAGCTTAATACTAGCGGGGGGCACAGATACGCAGTATTTT. It encodes CASSLILAGGTDTQYF. The gene calls are TRBV7-2 and TRBJ2-3; 11 nucleotides match TRBD2. Germline V CDR1 and CDR2: SGHTA, FQGNSA. There are 16 residues in the CDR3. The V segment lost 2 bases and the J segment 1 base; nucleotides outside the gene matches: 2.

This clonotype was counted many times. V and J are TRBV7-2 and TRBJ1-2; no firm D call. Germline V gene lookup returns CDR1 SGHTA and CDR2 FQGNSA. This CDR3 has 16 residues. With 5 bases removed from V and 1 base from J, the gap between germline ends came to 17 bases. CDR3 bases: TGTGCCAGCAGCCCCTGGGCGGCCCGCGGTAACTATGGCTACACCTTC. This sequence encodes CASSPWAARGNYGYTF. The whole variable domain, remainder taken from reference TRBV7-2 and TRBJ1-2, is GAGVSQSPSNKVTEKGKDVELRCDPISGHTALYWYRQSLGQGLEFLIYFQGNSAPDKSGLPSDRFSAERTGGSVSTLTIQRTQQEDSAVYLCASSPWAARGNYGYTFGSGTRLTVV.

This clonotype is medium-sized (0.01 to 0.1%) within its sample. V gene TRBV7-3 combines with J gene TRBJ2-1, with 10 bases fitting TRBD2. In germline, CDR1 is SGHTA, CDR2 FQGTGA. This CDR3 region has 18 residues. The ends lost 1 base at V and 2 bases at J; junction bases unmatched: 8. CDR3 DNA sequence: TGTGCCAGCAGCTTAAATAGCGGGAGGTACGCACCCTACAATGAGCAGTTCTTC. It codes for CASSLNSGRYAPYNEQFF.

This clonotype came up many times. The genes are TRBV5-5 and TRBJ1-5; D gene ambiguous. Germline lookup yields CDR1 SGHKS and CDR2 YYEKEE (reference sequence). The CDR3 runs to 16 residues. V was trimmed by 4 bases and J by 0 bases, leaving 14 bases between them. CDR3 in DNA: TGTGCCAGCAGCCCGTTAGGACGGTATAGCAATCAGCCCCAGCATTTT. Its translation is CASSPLGRYSNQPQHF.